This T cell receptor beta chain is from a study of T cells expressing NK-cell markers. Looking at the study overall: One of eight sequenced donors was HCMV-seronegative; the other seven were seropositive.

TCRdb re-called the 5' RACE reads and shows each CDR3 protein once, DNA omitted. The sample is made up of about 460,000 distinct CDR3 sequences, and the top ten hold under 1.5% of it. Study results and limitations: The study left the HCMV specificity of expanded NKG2C+ T cell clones unresolved. The share of CD8+ T cells held by dominant NKG2C+ clonotypes was roughly 1.0-8% in several donors. These clonotypes also led the CD3+CD56-NKG2C+ fraction in four donors.

This CDR3 comprises 16 residues. CDR1 is SGHAT, CDR2 FQNNGV, per germline. About this clonotype: The antigen is not known.

This receptor was obtained from a woman aged 50 to 65 in good health. The rearrangement links TRBV11-2 to TRBJ2-5; there is no DNA to check the TCRdb D call of TRBD2. The specimen was blood T cells: a sorted CD56 or NKG2C T cell subset, CD4+ or CD8+ T cells, or bulk PBMC T cells (not recorded which). CDR3 residues: CASSSLRGRARETQYF.